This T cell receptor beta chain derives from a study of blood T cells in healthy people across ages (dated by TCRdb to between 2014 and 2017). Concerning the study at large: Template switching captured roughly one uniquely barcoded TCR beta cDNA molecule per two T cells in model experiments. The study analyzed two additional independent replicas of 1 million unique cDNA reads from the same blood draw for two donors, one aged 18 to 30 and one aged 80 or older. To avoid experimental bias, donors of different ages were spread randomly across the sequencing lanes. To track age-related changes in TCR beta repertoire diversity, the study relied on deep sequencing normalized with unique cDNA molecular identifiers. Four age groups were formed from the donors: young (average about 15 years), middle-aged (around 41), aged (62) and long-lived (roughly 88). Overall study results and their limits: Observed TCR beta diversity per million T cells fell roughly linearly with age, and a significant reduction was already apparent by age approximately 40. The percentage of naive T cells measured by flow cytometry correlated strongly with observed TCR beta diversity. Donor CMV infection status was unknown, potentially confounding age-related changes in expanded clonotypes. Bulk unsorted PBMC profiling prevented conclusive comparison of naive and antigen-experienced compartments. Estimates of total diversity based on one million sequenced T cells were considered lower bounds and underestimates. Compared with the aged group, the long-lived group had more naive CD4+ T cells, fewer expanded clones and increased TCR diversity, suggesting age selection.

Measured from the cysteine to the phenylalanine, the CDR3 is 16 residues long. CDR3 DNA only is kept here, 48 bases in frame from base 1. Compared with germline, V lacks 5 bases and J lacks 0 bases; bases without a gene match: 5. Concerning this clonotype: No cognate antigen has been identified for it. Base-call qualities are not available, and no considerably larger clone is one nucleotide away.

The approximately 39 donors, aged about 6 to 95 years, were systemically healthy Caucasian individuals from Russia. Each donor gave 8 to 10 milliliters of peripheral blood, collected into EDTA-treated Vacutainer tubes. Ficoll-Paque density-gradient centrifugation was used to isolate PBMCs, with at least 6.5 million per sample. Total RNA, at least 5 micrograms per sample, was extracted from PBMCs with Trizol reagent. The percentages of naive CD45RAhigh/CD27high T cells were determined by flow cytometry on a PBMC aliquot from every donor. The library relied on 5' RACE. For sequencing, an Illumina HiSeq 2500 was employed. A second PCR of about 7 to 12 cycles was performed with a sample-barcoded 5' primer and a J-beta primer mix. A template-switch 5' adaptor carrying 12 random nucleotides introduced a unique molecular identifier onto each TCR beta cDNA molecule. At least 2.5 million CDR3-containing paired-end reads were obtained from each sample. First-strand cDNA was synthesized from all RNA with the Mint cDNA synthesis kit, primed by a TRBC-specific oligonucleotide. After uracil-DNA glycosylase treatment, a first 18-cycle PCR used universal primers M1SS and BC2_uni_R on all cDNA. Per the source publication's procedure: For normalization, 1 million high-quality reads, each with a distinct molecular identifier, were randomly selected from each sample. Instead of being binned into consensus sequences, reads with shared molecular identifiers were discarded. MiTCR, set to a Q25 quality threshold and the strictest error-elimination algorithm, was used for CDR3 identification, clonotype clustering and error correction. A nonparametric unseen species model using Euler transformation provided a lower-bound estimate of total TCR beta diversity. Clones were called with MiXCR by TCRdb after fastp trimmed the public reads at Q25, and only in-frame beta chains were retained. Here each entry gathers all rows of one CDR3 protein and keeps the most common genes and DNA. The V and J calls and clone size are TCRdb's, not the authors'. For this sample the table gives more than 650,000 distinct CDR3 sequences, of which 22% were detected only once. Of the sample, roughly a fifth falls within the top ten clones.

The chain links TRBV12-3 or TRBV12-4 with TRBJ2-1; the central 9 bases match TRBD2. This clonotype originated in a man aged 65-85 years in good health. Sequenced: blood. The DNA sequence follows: TGTGCCAGCAGTCCCCTAGCGGGACCCTCCTACAATGAGCAGTTCTTC. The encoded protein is CASSPLAGPSYNEQFF.